In this sample, the clone carrying this T cell receptor (beta chain) turned up a few times. Per germline, CDR1 ENHRY and CDR2 SYGVKD. J was trimmed by 4 bases and V by 10 bases; bases with no gene match: 6. The CDR3 has 14 residues. This entry is derived from a study of T-cell reconstitution after alpha-beta-depleted transplantation in children. The authors prepared the TCRbeta library with unique molecular identifiers. One entry per CDR3 protein results from TCRdb running MiXCR on the PCR reads. Among about 200,000 distinct CDR3 sequences listed, about 15% were seen once. The chain employs TRBV10-3 and TRBJ2-3; 12 bases fit TRBD2. This material consisted of PBMCs from the stem cell graft donor, taken from the stem cell graft. The receptor's source is a human donor who donated a stem cell graft to a child with acute lymphoblastic leukemia. The CDR3: CATSPSGRADTQYF. CDR3 bases: TGTGCCACCTCCCCTAGCGGGAGGGCAGATACGCAGTATTTT.